This record concerns one T cell receptor beta chain sequence. This clonotype was found once. The target of this receptor is not known. Per-base qualities were not stored, and no clone one base away is much larger. A single read makes a weak case. The CDR3, cysteine through phenylalanine, is 12 amino acids long. Only the CDR3 part of the read is kept: 36 bases, read in frame from the first base. The junction shows trimming of 7 bases on V and 6 bases on J, and the gene matches do not reach 2 bases of it. Libraries were prepared through RT-PCR. Sequenced on an Illumina HiSeq 2500. Through fastp at Q25 and MiXCR, TCRdb rebuilt clones from the public reads, retaining in-frame beta chains. Every entry covers one CDR3 protein and lists the most common genes and DNA from its rows. The sample table contains a few hundred thousand distinct CDR3 sequences; only one count was recorded for about 20% of them. Jointly, the top ten make up 10% of the sample.

The sample belongs to a study of response to subunit inactivated influenza vaccine listed by TCRdb under 2018. Concerning the study at large: Deep quantitative T cell receptor repertoire profiling was used in the study to track responses to a trivalent subunit inactivated influenza vaccine.

On the study overall, not on this receptor specifically: According to the authors, only a limited number of new T cells may be recruited by each seasonal influenza vaccination.

The specimen was PBMCs from blood, collected approximately 20 months after vaccination. The sequence was obtained from a man in his fifties or sixties who received an inactivated influenza vaccine. Donor details come from another sample of the same person, matched by shared clones. This chain joins TRBV12-3 or TRBV12-4 to TRBJ1-5, with 8 bases in between that match TRBD1. The DNA is TGTGCCAGCACCAGGGGGCCTCAGCCCCAGCATTTT. It encodes CASTRGPQPQHF.